The clone carrying this T cell receptor beta chain was counted ten times or more. Time point noted: sample taken at primary tumor resection. Unsorted whole RNA from tumor, nontumor lung or frozen PBMC underwent sequencing. Samples came from roughly 75 TRACERx patients with untreated early-stage lung cancer. With 8 bases removed from V and 6 bases from J, the gap between germline ends came to 19 bases. Germline CDR1 and CDR2: SEHNR and FQNEAQ (reference sequence). This CDR3 region has 14 residues. This entry is derived from a study of spatial heterogeneity in lung cancer. Study-wide context: On average, each unique TCR and UMI combination appeared more than ten times in raw reads.

Using its own MiXCR run on the 5' RACE reads, TCRdb lists one record per CDR3 protein. Of some 4,000 distinct CDR3 sequences listed, roughly a tenth are singletons. Sequenced here: PBMCs, sampled at surgery. The receptor comes from a male donor with early-stage non-small cell lung cancer. The rearrangement joins TRBV7-9 to TRBJ2-5; D may correspond to TRBD1 or TRBD2 (6 bases each). The CDR3 sequence: CASSWAGDLKTQYF. Here the CDR3 DNA reads TGTGCCAGCTCTTGGGCAGGGGACTTGAAGACCCAGTACTTC.